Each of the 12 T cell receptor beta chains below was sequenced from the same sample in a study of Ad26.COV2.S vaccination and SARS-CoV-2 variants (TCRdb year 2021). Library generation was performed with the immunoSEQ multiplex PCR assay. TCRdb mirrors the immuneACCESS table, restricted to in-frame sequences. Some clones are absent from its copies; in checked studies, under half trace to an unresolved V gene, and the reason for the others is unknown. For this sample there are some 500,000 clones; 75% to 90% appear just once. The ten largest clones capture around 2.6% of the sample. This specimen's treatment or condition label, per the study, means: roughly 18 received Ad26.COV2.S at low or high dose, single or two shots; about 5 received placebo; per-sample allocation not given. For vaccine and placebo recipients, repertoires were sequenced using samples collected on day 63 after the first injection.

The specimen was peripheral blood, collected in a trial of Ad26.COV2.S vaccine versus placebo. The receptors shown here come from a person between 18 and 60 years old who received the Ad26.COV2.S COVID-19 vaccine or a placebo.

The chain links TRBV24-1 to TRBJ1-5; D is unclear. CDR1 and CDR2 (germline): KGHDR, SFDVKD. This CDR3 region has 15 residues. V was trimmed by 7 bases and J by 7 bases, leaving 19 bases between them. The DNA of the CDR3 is TGTGCCACCAGACTCCCCGGGTGTGTAGGACAGCCCCAGCATTTT. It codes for CATRLPGCVGQPQHF.

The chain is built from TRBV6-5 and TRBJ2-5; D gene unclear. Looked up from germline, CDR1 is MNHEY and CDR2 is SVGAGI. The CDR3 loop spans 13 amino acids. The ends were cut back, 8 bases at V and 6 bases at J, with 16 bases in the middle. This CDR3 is CASYDPPGQTQYF. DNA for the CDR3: TGTGCCAGCTACGATCCGCCCGGGCAGACCCAGTACTTC.

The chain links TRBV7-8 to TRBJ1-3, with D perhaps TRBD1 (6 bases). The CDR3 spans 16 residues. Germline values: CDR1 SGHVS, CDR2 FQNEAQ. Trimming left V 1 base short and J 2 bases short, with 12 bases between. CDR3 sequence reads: CASSLGAYRAGNTIYF. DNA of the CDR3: TGTGCCAGCAGCTTAGGGGCGTACAGGGCTGGAAACACCATATATTTT.

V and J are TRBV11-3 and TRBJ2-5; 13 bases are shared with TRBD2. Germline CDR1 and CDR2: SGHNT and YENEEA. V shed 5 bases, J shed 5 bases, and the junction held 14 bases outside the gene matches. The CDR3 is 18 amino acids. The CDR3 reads CASSPGTSGRAVSETQYF. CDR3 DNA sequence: TGTGCCAGCAGCCCGGGAACTAGCGGGAGGGCCGTATCGGAGACCCAGTACTTC. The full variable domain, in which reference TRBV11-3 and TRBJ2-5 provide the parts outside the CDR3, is EAGVVQSPRYKIIEKKQPVAFWCNPISGHNTLYWYLQNLGQGPELLIRYENEEAVDDSQLPKDRFSAERLKGVDSTLKIQPAELGDSAVYLCASSPGTSGRAVSETQYFGPGTRLLVL.

The CDR3 reads CATSDSSAGDYNEQFF. CDR3 coding DNA: TGTGCCACCAGTGATTCTAGCGCCGGGGACTACAATGAGCAGTTCTTC. The chain joins TRBV24-1 to TRBJ2-1, with D possibly TRBD2 on 6 matching bases. Germline V lookup: CDR1 KGHDR, CDR2 SFDVKD. The length of the CDR3 is 16 residues. The V and J ends lost 2 bases and 3 bases respectively, with 13 bases between them.

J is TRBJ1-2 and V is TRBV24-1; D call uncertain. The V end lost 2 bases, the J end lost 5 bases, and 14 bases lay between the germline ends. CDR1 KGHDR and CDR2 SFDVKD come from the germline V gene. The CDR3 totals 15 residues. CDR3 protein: CATSDYLVVFYGYTF. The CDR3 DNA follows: TGTGCCACCAGTGATTATCTAGTGGTTTTTTATGGCTACACCTTC.

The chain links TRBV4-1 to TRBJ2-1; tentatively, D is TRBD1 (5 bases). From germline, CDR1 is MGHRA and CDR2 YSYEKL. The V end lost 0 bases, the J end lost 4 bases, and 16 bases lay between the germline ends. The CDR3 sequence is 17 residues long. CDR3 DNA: TGCGCCAGCAGCCAAGAGGAAAAACCGGACACTTACAATGAGCAGTTCTTC. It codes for CASSQEEKPDTYNEQFF.

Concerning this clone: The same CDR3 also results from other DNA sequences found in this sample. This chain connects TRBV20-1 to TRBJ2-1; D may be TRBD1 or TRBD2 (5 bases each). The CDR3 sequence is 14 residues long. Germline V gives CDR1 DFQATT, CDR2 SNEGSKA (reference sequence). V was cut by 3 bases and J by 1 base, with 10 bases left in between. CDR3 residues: CSASRGGSYNEQFF. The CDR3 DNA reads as TGCAGTGCTAGTCGTGGGGGATCCTACAATGAGCAGTTCTTC.

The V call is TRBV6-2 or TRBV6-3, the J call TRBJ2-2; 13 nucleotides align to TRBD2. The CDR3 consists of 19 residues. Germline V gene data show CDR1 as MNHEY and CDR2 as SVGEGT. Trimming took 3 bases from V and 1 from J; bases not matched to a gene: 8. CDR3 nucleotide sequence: TGTGCCAGCAGTTATCCCGGGACTAGCGGGACCGTGAACACCGGGGAGCTGTTTTTT. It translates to CASSYPGTSGTVNTGELFF.

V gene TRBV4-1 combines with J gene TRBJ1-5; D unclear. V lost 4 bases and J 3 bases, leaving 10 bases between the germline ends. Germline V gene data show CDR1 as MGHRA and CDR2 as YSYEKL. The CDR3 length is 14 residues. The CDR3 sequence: CASSLHSDNQPQHF. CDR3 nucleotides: TGCGCCAGCAGCCTCCACAGTGACAATCAGCCCCAGCATTTT.

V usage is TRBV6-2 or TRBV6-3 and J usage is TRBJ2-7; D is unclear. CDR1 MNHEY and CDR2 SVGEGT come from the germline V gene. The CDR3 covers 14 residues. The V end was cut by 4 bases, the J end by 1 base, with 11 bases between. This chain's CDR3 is CASSSPDGSYEQYV. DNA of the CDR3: TGTGCCAGCAGTTCCCCGGACGGATCCTACGAGCAGTACGTC.

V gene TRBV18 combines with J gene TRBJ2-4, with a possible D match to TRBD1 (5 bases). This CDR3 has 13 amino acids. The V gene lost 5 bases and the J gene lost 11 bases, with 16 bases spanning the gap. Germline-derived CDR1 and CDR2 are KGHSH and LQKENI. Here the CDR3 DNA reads TGTGCCAGCTCATCCGGAGACAGACTGCTTCAGTACTTC. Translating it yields CASSSGDRLLQYF.